This T cell receptor (beta chain) was obtained from a study of blood T cell repertoires in COVID-19. The wider study: Nucleic acid was either cDNA or gDNA, and it came from T cells, B-cell-depleted T cells, or PBMCs.

Repertoires were generated with immunoSEQ multiplex PCR, while TCRdb's copy carries only in-frame clones and drops some. This table has over 200,000 clones, roughly 89% appearing once. This clone was counted a few times. Germline loops: CDR1 MGHRA, CDR2 YSYEKL. This CDR3 is 15 amino acids long. With 1 base clipped from V and 2 bases from J, the junction kept 3 bases outside the gene matches. Participant ages covered about 18 to 89 years across 20 to 30 US areas. The study assigned cohorts using participant-reported clinical history. This TCR derives from a woman younger than 45 with acute COVID-19. The chain links TRBV4-1 to TRBJ2-3; 7 bases match TRBD1. The sample taken for sequencing was PBMCs or T cells enriched from blood (not recorded which). CDR3 DNA: TGCGCCAGCAGCCAAGGGGACAGACTCACAGATACGCAGTATTTT. The encoded protein is CASSQGDRLTDTQYF.